The 16 T cell receptor beta chains reported below all come from one sample, sequenced in a study of T-cell reconstitution after alpha-beta-depleted transplantation in children. The TCRbeta library incorporated unique molecular identifiers. TCRdb passed the PCR reads through MiXCR, listing each CDR3 protein once. The profile covers about 250,000 distinct CDR3 sequences, with more than 20% appearing a single time and under 5.5% taken by the ten largest. The material was PBMCs, mostly from graft donor cells, obtained 360 days after TCRalphabeta/CD19-depleted stem cell transplant. These receptors were taken from a female patient aged 2-10 years who had a stem cell transplant for congenital amegakaryocytic thrombocytopenia, so the T cells may come from the graft donor.

The J gene is TRBJ2-5, the V gene TRBV10-3; D is perhaps TRBD2 (6 bases). The CDR3 has 18 amino acids. Germline CDR1 and CDR2: ENHRY and SYGVKD. Trimming shortened V by 0 bases and J by 2 bases, and 19 bases separated the two germline ends. CDR3 DNA sequence: TGTGCCATCAGTGAGTCAGAGATACTCCGGGGGTGGCAAGAGACCCAGTACTTC. It encodes CAISESEILRGWQETQYF.

This clonotype has a handful of counts. V is TRBV5-6 and J is TRBJ2-1, with D tentatively TRBD1 or TRBD2 (5 bases each). Deletions cut 2 bases from V and 3 bases from J, with 12 bases between. The CDR3 is made up of 15 amino acids. Germline-derived CDR1 and CDR2 are SGHDT and YYEEEE. CDR3 amino acids: CASSFRGLYYNEQFF. CDR3 bases: TGTGCCAGCAGCTTCCGGGGCTTATACTACAATGAGCAGTTCTTC.

This clonotype was seen a handful of times. The chain uses TRBV9 and TRBJ2-3; the D is unclear. V was cut by 0 bases and J by 2 bases, with 10 bases left in between. Germline lookup yields CDR1 SGDLS and CDR2 YYNGEE. The CDR3 extends over 15 amino acids. DNA for the CDR3: TGTGCCAGCAGCGTAGCCACCGGCTACACAGATACGCAGTATTTT. As protein: CASSVATGYTDTQYF.

In this sample, this clonotype turned up a few times. The chain couples TRBV16 to TRBJ2-7; TRBD1 is a possible D gene (6 bases). CDR3 length: 16 amino acids. Germline V lookup: CDR1 KGHSY, CDR2 FQNENV. Trimming left V 1 base short and J 0 bases short, with 13 bases between. DNA for the CDR3: TGTGCCAGCAGCCAATTCCGGGACAAGCTCTCCTACGAGCAGTACTTC. Amino acids: CASSQFRDKLSYEQYF.

This clonotype was detected only a few times. CDR3 sequence (DNA): TGTGCCAGTAGTATAAACCGGGAGCACAATCAGCCCCAGCATTTT. This gives the protein CASSINREHNQPQHF. This chain joins TRBV19 and TRBJ1-5, with D hard to call. CDR1 and CDR2 from the germline V gene are LNHDA and SQIVND (reference sequence). The CDR3 extends over 15 amino acids. V was cut by 2 bases and J by 3 bases, with 11 bases left in between.

The rearrangement links TRBV12-3 or TRBV12-4 to TRBJ2-5, with 7 bases aligning to TRBD2. The CDR3 spans 16 residues. V shed 3 bases, J shed 2 bases, and the junction held 9 bases outside the gene matches. CDR3 sequence: CASSFRSRGKQETQYF. CDR3 nucleotides: TGTGCCAGCAGTTTTAGGTCGCGGGGGAAACAAGAGACCCAGTACTTC.

This chain connects TRBV2 to TRBJ2-2; the D is unclear. Germline CDR1 is SNHLY and CDR2 is FYNNEI. Trimming stripped 6 bases from V and 3 bases from J, with 11 bases between. This CDR3 region has 14 residues. CDR3 sequence: CASSTRLYTGELFF. CDR3 DNA sequence: TGTGCCAGCAGCACGCGACTGTACACCGGGGAGCTGTTTTTT.

This clonotype has only a few counts. This chain uses TRBV28 with TRBJ2-7; D gene ambiguous. The CDR3 runs 17 residues. The germline V and J ends were trimmed by 5 bases and 1 base, with 21 bases remaining between them. Looked up from germline, CDR1 is MDHEN and CDR2 is SYDVKM. CDR3 bases: TGTGCCAGCAGTCCCTTAGTCGTCTGGTCCTTGTCCTACGAGCAGTACTTC. This encodes CASSPLVVWSLSYEQYF. The variable domain in full, completed from reference TRBV28 and TRBJ2-7, reads DVKVTQSSRYLVKRTGEKVFLECVQDMDHENMFWYRQDPGLGLRLIYFSYDVKMKEKGDIPEGYSVSREKKERFSLILESASTNQTSMYLCASSPLVVWSLSYEQYFGPGTRLTVT.

The sample holds a few counts of this clonotype. This chain connects TRBV29-1 to TRBJ2-7, with 7 bases aligning to TRBD1. The J segment lost 2 bases and the V segment lost 6 bases, leaving 7 bases of the junction unmatched. The CDR3 consists of 13 residues. CDR1 SQVTM and CDR2 ANQGSEA come from the germline V gene. CDR3 sequence: CSVRDRITYEQYF. Written as DNA, the CDR3 is TGCAGCGTAAGGGACAGAATAACCTACGAGCAGTACTTC.

The rearrangement links TRBV2 to TRBJ2-7; 8 nucleotides align to TRBD1. CDR3 size: 14 residues. The V segment lost 4 bases and the J segment 3 bases; nucleotides outside the gene matches: 5. Germline CDR1 reads SNHLY; CDR2 reads FYNNEI. This CDR3 is CASSGGTGLYEQYF. The DNA for the CDR3 is TGTGCCAGCAGTGGTGGGACAGGCCTCTACGAGCAGTACTTC.

The rearrangement links TRBV20-1 to TRBJ2-1; D is unresolved. V lost 1 base, J lost 7 bases, and 5 bases lay in between. Looked up from germline, CDR1 is DFQATT and CDR2 is SNEGSKA (reference sequence). This CDR3 region has 11 residues. CDR3 sequence reads: CSARVGNEQFF. The CDR3 DNA sequence: TGCAGTGCTAGAGTAGGAAATGAGCAGTTCTTC.

The table lists this clonotype with a few counts. The rearrangement uses TRBV20-1 and TRBJ2-3, with 12 bases identical to TRBD2. Germline loops: CDR1 DFQATT, CDR2 SNEGSKA (reference sequence). The CDR3 is made up of 14 amino acids. With V trimmed by 4 bases and J by 8 bases, 7 bases remained unmatched. CDR3 sequence reads: CSAMRLAGARTQYF. CDR3 sequence (DNA): TGCAGTGCTATGAGACTAGCGGGGGCTCGTACGCAGTATTTT.

The chain carries TRBV20-1 and TRBJ2-1; D is unresolved. The CDR3 contains 13 residues. Per the germline V gene, CDR1 is DFQATT and CDR2 is SNEGSKA (reference sequence). V was shortened by 0 bases and J by 3 bases, with 6 bases between the two germline ends. Written as DNA, the CDR3 is TGCAGTGCTAGAGATCGGTACTACAATGAGCAGTTCTTC. Translation: CSARDRYYNEQFF.

This clonotype turned up a few times. This chain joins TRBV20-1 and TRBJ2-1, with D maybe TRBD1 (6 bases). Germline V CDR1 and CDR2: DFQATT, SNEGSKA (reference sequence). Trimming removed 3 bases from V and 4 bases from J, with 16 bases in between. CDR3 size: 15 residues. CDR3 nucleotides: TGCAGTGCTAGGGGACCGGGACAACAATACAATGAGCAGTTCTTC. As protein: CSARGPGQQYNEQFF.

The chain employs TRBV28 and TRBJ2-3, with 9 bases aligning to TRBD2. The CDR3 runs to 13 residues. The trim removed 3 bases at V and 14 bases at J, leaving 9 bases unmatched. In germline, CDR1 is MDHEN, CDR2 SYDVKM. In DNA form, the CDR3 reads TGTGCCAGCAGTTTTCCAGGGACTAGCAAGGGGTATTTT. Translated, it gives CASSFPGTSKGYF.

This chain uses TRBV20-1 with TRBJ2-3, with no clear D. V shed 3 bases and J shed 0 bases, with 16 bases lying between them. The CDR3 runs 16 residues. Germline V gives CDR1 DFQATT, CDR2 SNEGSKA (reference sequence). The CDR3 DNA reads TGCAGTGCTAGGCCCCGGGTGGCGACAAGCACAGATACGCAGTATTTT. This encodes CSARPRVATSTDTQYF.